The 2 T cell receptor beta chains presented below share a single source sample, sequenced in a study of cytotoxic CD8 clonotypes in ibrutinib-treated CLL. Some clones are missing from TCRdb's copy, which holds only in-frame ones; the method was immunoSEQ multiplex PCR. The repertoire holds 150,000 to 200,000 clones, with roughly four fifths as singletons. This material consisted of PBMCs, taken after 12 months of ibrutinib treatment. Every receptor here comes from a human donor with chronic lymphocytic leukemia.

The rearrangement joins TRBV5-3 to TRBJ1-2, with 7 bases identical to TRBD1. TRBV5-3 is sorted into the ORF group, with uncertain function. Trimming took 3 bases from V and 5 from J; bases not matched to a gene: 16. The CDR3 loop spans 17 amino acids. This chain's CDR3 is CARSSGGPGQSRYGYTF. The CDR3 nucleotides read TGTGCCAGAAGCTCGGGCGGACCGGGACAGAGTAGGTATGGCTACACCTTC.

This clone showed up just once. This chain joins TRBV5-1 and TRBJ2-7; D possibly corresponds to TRBD2 (5 bases). This CDR3 region has 16 residues. Germline CDR1 is SGHRS and CDR2 is YFSETQ. V was shortened by 5 bases and J by 1 base, with 19 bases between the two germline ends. As DNA, the CDR3 is TGCGCCAGCAGTACAAAGAGCGGCGGAGTTTCCTACGAGCAGTACTTC. This sequence encodes CASSTKSGGVSYEQYF.